Shown below are 27 T cell receptor beta chains from a single sample sequenced in a study of blood T cell repertoires in COVID-19. TCRdb's table, derived via immunoSEQ multiplex PCR, lists solely in-frame clones and lacks some. The sample holds a few hundred thousand clones, around 83% seen once. The material sequenced was peripheral blood. The receptors derive from a woman in her 40s who had recovered from COVID-19.

The chain recombines TRBV19 with TRBJ2-2, with D perhaps TRBD1 (6 bases). The length of the CDR3 is 13 residues. From germline, CDR1 is LNHDA and CDR2 SQIVND (reference sequence). The germline V and J ends were trimmed by 5 bases and 6 bases, with 10 bases remaining between them. The CDR3, as DNA: TGTGCCAGTAGTTGGGACATTGCCGGGGAGCTGTTTTTT. It specifies CASSWDIAGELFF.

The J gene is TRBJ1-6, the V gene TRBV5-1, with D uncertain. V was clipped by 0 bases and J by 8 bases, with 9 bases between them. This CDR3 region has 14 residues. Per the germline V gene, CDR1 is SGHRS and CDR2 is YFSETQ. For the CDR3, the DNA is TGCGCCAGCAGCTTGGCCAGGAATGATTCACCCCTCCACTTT. It encodes CASSLARNDSPLHF.

This rearrangement joins TRBV29-1 to TRBJ2-5, with 9 positions matching TRBD1. The germline gives CDR1 SQVTM, CDR2 ANQGSEA. Trimming cost V 6 bases and J 5 bases; bases outside gene matches: 7. The CDR3 loop spans 13 amino acids. CDR3: CSVRDRVTETQYF. CDR3 in DNA: TGCAGCGTCCGGGACAGGGTAACGGAGACCCAGTACTTC.

The chain carries TRBV5-1 and TRBJ2-7, with 9 bases fitting TRBD1. Germline CDR1 reads SGHRS; CDR2 reads YFSETQ. V shed 3 bases and J 1 base; nucleotides not matched to a gene: 5. The CDR3 loop spans 15 amino acids. The DNA for the CDR3 is TGCGCCAGCAGCTCCGGACAGGGGTGGTCCTACGAGCAGTACTTC. Protein sequence: CASSSGQGWSYEQYF.

The chain combines TRBV2 with TRBJ2-3; TRBD2 might be the D (6 bases). The germline CDR1 and CDR2 sequences are SNHLY and FYNNEI. V was clipped by 6 bases and J by 1 base, with 11 bases between them. CDR3 length: 14 residues. The CDR3 nucleotides are TGTGCCAGCAGCTGGGACTCCCGCACAGATACGCAGTATTTT. It encodes CASSWDSRTDTQYF. The full variable domain, its missing parts supplied by reference TRBV2 and TRBJ2-3, is EPEVTQTPSHQVTQMGQEVILRCVPISNHLYFYWYRQILGQKVEFLVSFYNNEISEKSEIFDDQFSVERPDGSNFTLKIRSTKLEDSAMYFCASSWDSRTDTQYFGPGTRLTVL.

V is TRBV7-2 and J is TRBJ1-4; no reliable D call. The CDR3 has 15 amino acids. CDR1 and CDR2 from the germline V gene are SGHTA and FQGNSA. The ends were cut back, 5 bases at V and 0 bases at J, with 10 bases in the middle. CDR3 DNA: TGTGCCAGCAGCCCCCAGGCTGCAACTAATGAAAAACTGTTTTTT. It specifies CASSPQAATNEKLFF.

V usage is TRBV7-2 and J usage is TRBJ2-3; TRBD1 matches 7 bases. Germline-derived CDR1 and CDR2 are SGHTA and FQGNSA. The CDR3 runs to 15 residues. V lost 3 bases to trimming and J lost 2 bases; unmatched junction nucleotides: 5. The chain's CDR3 is CASSFRQGNTDTQYF. Written as DNA, the CDR3 is TGTGCCAGCAGCTTCCGACAGGGAAACACAGATACGCAGTATTTT.

This clone was recorded only once. The rearrangement joins TRBV4-2 to TRBJ2-5; 13 nucleotides align to TRBD2. The germline gives CDR1 LGHNA, CDR2 YNFKEQ. The CDR3 is 18 amino acids. V lost 4 bases to trimming and J lost 5 bases; unmatched junction nucleotides: 13. The CDR3 spells CASSPGTSGDHSIETQYF. The CDR3 nucleotides read TGTGCCAGCAGCCCCGGGACTAGCGGGGACCACTCGATCGAGACCCAGTACTTC.

V gene TRBV6-2 or TRBV6-3 combines with J gene TRBJ1-2; 10 bases align to TRBD1. CDR1 is MNHEY and CDR2 is SVGEGT in the germline V gene. The CDR3 length is 14 residues. The trim removed 0 bases at V and 8 bases at J, leaving 3 bases unmatched. The CDR3 loop reads CASSYSRTGGGYTF. For the CDR3, the DNA is TGTGCCAGCAGTTACTCGCGGACAGGGGGAGGCTACACCTTC.

The chain carries TRBV6-5 and TRBJ2-5; TRBD2 might be the D (5 bases). Germline CDR1 reads MNHEY; CDR2 reads SVGAGI. The V and J ends lost 7 bases and 5 bases respectively, with 14 bases between them. This CDR3 comprises 13 residues. The chain's CDR3 is CASKVSAGETQYF. The CDR3 bases are TGTGCCAGCAAAGTTAGCGCCGGGGAGACCCAGTACTTC.

The chain links TRBV5-4 to TRBJ1-4; 7 nucleotides line up with TRBD1. V lost 1 base to trimming and J lost 5 bases; unmatched junction nucleotides: 5. The CDR3 is made up of 15 amino acids. Germline V gene lookup returns CDR1 SGHNT and CDR2 YYREEE (reference sequence). This CDR3 is CASSLQQGGNEKLFF. CDR3 coding DNA: TGTGCCAGCAGCTTGCAGCAGGGGGGAAATGAAAAACTGTTTTTT. Combining the CDR3 with reference TRBV5-4 and TRBJ1-4 gives the whole variable domain ETGVTQSPTHLIKTRGQQVTLRCSSQSGHNTVSWYQQALGQGPQFIFQYYREEENGRGNFPPRFSGLQFPNYSSELNVNALELDDSALYLCASSLQQGGNEKLFFGSGTQLSVL.

This clone was detected only once. The V and J genes are TRBV6-1 and TRBJ1-2; TRBD1 agrees at 7 bases. Germline CDR1 reads MNHNS; CDR2 reads SASEGT. With 1 base clipped from V and 4 bases from J, the junction kept 12 bases outside the gene matches. The CDR3 loop spans 17 amino acids. The CDR3 bases are TGTGCCAGCAGTGAAGGTGGATGGGGACAGCGGATCTATGGCTACACCTTC. Its translation: CASSEGGWGQRIYGYTF.

This chain connects TRBV14 to TRBJ2-1, with TRBD1 identical over 9 bases. Germline lookup yields CDR1 SGHDN and CDR2 FVKESK. V dropped 3 bases and J dropped 4; count of bases not matched to a gene: 10. The CDR3 sequence is 17 residues long. The CDR3 DNA sequence: TGTGCCAGCAGCCAGTCGACCGGGACAGGGTCGTACAATGAGCAGTTCTTC. The encoded protein is CASSQSTGTGSYNEQFF.

The chain couples TRBV5-1 to TRBJ1-1; a weak D match, TRBD1 (6 bases). This CDR3 spans 14 amino acids. Germline loops: CDR1 SGHRS, CDR2 YFSETQ. V was cut by 4 bases and J by 4 bases, with 14 bases left in between. CDR3 sequence reads: CASSQDRFGTEAFF. For the CDR3, the DNA is TGCGCCAGCAGCCAGGACAGATTTGGCACTGAAGCTTTCTTT.

The chain links TRBV11-2 to TRBJ1-6; TRBD1 is a possible D gene (6 bases). V was pared by 3 bases and J by 10 bases, with 16 bases between. Germline V CDR1 and CDR2: SGHAT, FQNNGV. CDR3 length equals 15 residues. CDR3: CASSLSTGEASPLHF. Written as DNA, the CDR3 is TGTGCCAGCAGCTTGTCGACAGGAGAGGCCTCACCCCTCCACTTT.

CDR3 DNA: TGCAGCGTTGATAGTTCGGCAGGGGGCGATGGCTACACCTTC. As protein: CSVDSSAGGDGYTF. The rearrangement links TRBV29-1 to TRBJ1-2; TRBD1 agrees at 8 bases. V lost 3 bases, J lost 6 bases, and 9 bases stayed unmatched. This CDR3 region has 14 residues. Germline V gene sequence: CDR1 SQVTM, CDR2 ANQGSEA. The complete variable domain, with remaining parts taken from reference TRBV29-1 and TRBJ1-2, reads SAVISQKPSRDICQRGTSLTIQCQVDSQVTMMFWYRQQPGQSLTLIATANQGSEATYESGFVIDKFPISRPNLTFSTLTVSNMSPEDSSIYLCSVDSSAGGDGYTFGSGTRLTVV.

The rearrangement links TRBV7-8 to TRBJ2-4; perhaps TRBD1 as D (5 bases). Trimming pared 5 bases from V and 2 bases from J, leaving 10 bases between. From germline, CDR1 is SGHVS and CDR2 FQNEAQ. CDR3 length: 14 residues. Here the CDR3 reads CASSIQGSKNIQYF. In nucleotides, the CDR3 is TGTGCCAGCAGCATCCAGGGATCCAAAAACATTCAGTACTTC.

The J gene is TRBJ2-7, the V gene TRBV9; 7 nucleotides match TRBD1. This CDR3 is built from 16 residues. CDR1 SGDLS and CDR2 YYNGEE come from the germline V gene. After removal of 0 bases from V and 4 bases from J, the junction contained 10 bases not matched to a gene. CDR3 loop: CASSVGGTASFYEQYF. CDR3 bases: TGTGCCAGCAGCGTAGGTGGGACAGCGAGCTTTTACGAGCAGTACTTC.

This chain links TRBV15 with TRBJ2-6, with no clear D. V shed 4 bases and J shed 4 bases, with 5 bases lying between them. This CDR3 is built from 13 residues. The germline CDR1 and CDR2 sequences are LNHNV and YYDKDF (reference sequence). Here the CDR3 DNA reads TGTGCCACCAGCAATCGGGGGGCCAACGTCCTGACTTTC. Protein product: CATSNRGANVLTF.

This CDR3 reads CASSQGTVASQPQHF. The CDR3 nucleotides are TGTGCCAGCAGTCAGGGGACAGTCGCAAGCCAGCCCCAGCATTTT. This chain joins TRBV6-5 and TRBJ1-5; 7 bases line up with TRBD1. The V and J ends lost 5 bases and 7 bases, in that order; junction bases with no gene match: 11. The germline V gene encodes CDR1 MNHEY and CDR2 SVGAGI. The CDR3 has 15 residues.

This sequence joins TRBV5-5 and TRBJ2-3; tentatively, D is TRBD1 (5 bases). Germline-derived CDR1 and CDR2 are SGHKS and YYEKEE (reference sequence). The V gene lost 0 bases and the J gene lost 6 bases, with 8 bases spanning the gap. The CDR3 runs 13 residues. CDR3 DNA sequence: TGTGCCAGCAGCTTGGTAGGGGCCGATACGCAGTATTTT. Translating it yields CASSLVGADTQYF.

This chain links TRBV11-2 with TRBJ2-7, with 7 bases fitting TRBD1. The CDR3 consists of 14 residues. The germline CDR1 and CDR2 sequences are SGHAT and FQNNGV. V lost 3 bases, J lost 2 bases, and 4 bases stayed unmatched. CDR3 loop: CASSLTGKTYEQYF. CDR3 DNA sequence: TGTGCCAGCAGCTTGACAGGGAAGACCTACGAGCAGTACTTC.

The chain is built from TRBV2 and TRBJ1-3; no reliable D call. The V end was cut by 6 bases, the J end by 7 bases, with 4 bases between. Germline-derived CDR1 and CDR2 are SNHLY and FYNNEI. The CDR3 sequence is 10 residues long. The CDR3 coding sequence is TGTGCCAGCAGGGAGAACACCATATATTTT. It yields the protein CASRENTIYF.

This clone appeared once. The V and J genes are TRBV6-5 and TRBJ2-7; the match to TRBD1 covers 11 bases. The ends lost 4 bases at V and 5 bases at J; junction bases unmatched: 4. The CDR3 extends over 14 amino acids. Germline CDR1 and CDR2: MNHEY and SVGAGI. CDR3 in DNA: TGTGCCAGCAGTTTAGGACAGGGGGCCCACGAGCAGTACTTC. It is translated as CASSLGQGAHEQYF.

The genes are TRBV1 and TRBJ2-3; the table's D gene call, TRBD2, was not cross checked with the DNA. TRBV1 is designated a pseudogene. This CDR3 is 16 amino acids long. The CDR3, as DNA: TGCACCAGCAGCCAACGGAGGACTGAGAACACAGATACGCAGTATTTT. It encodes CTSSQRRTENTDTQYF.

V gene TRBV5-4 combines with J gene TRBJ2-5, with 10 positions matching TRBD2. V lost 1 base, J lost 4 bases, and 7 bases stayed unmatched. The CDR3 has 16 amino acids. Germline V CDR1 and CDR2: SGHNT, YYREEE (reference sequence). CDR3 sequence: CASSLSGGAVIETQYF. The DNA of the CDR3 is TGTGCCAGCAGCTTGAGCGGGGGGGCCGTAATAGAGACCCAGTACTTC.

This rearrangement joins TRBV28 to TRBJ1-1; TRBD1 matches at 8 bases. There are 16 residues in the CDR3. J was trimmed by 7 bases and V by 5 bases; bases with no gene match: 15. The V gene's germline CDR1 is MDHEN and CDR2 SYDVKM. CDR3 amino acids: CASSPPGQGGRGEAFF. The DNA of the CDR3 is TGTGCCAGCAGTCCGCCCGGACAGGGTGGGCGCGGTGAAGCTTTCTTT.